Listed here is a single T cell receptor beta chain. These data belong to a study of blood T cell repertoires in COVID-19. Individuals drawn from 20 to 25 US areas were roughly 18 to 89 years old. Allocation to cohorts depended on clinical history reported by the participants. Two consecutive negative NP/OP PCR tests, clearance, or resolved symptoms defined Cohort 3 recovery. In the original analysis: Estimation of nucleated cell counts relied on the amplification of reference gene primers. Repertoires were generated with immunoSEQ multiplex PCR, while TCRdb's copy carries only in-frame clones and drops some. V and J calls and clone size are given by that table; D and trimming were obtained from the DNA. There are 150,000 to 250,000 clones in the sample; 65% to 85% occur only once, and around 7% lies in the top ten. The sequenced sample was PBMCs or T cells enriched from blood (not recorded which). The clonotype comes from a man in his forties or fifties who had recovered from COVID-19.

The CDR3 loop is CASSVGGAGGPETQYF. The CDR3 region has the DNA TGTGCCAGCAGCGTAGGTGGAGCGGGGGGGCCGGAGACCCAGTACTTC. The chain uses TRBV9 and TRBJ2-5; 10 bases align to TRBD2. The CDR3 runs 16 residues. The germline V gene has CDR1 SGDLS and CDR2 YYNGEE. V was pared by 0 bases and J by 5 bases, with 7 bases of the junction left unmatched.